In its sample, the clone carrying this TCR beta chain was seen a few times. Antigen specificity is unknown. These data belong to a study of response to subunit inactivated influenza vaccine. Study-wide points: Seasonal influenza vaccination, on each occasion, was suggested by the authors to recruit few new T cells.

The CDR3 runs 15 residues. Per germline, CDR1 SGDLS and CDR2 YYNGEE. V was clipped by 0 bases and J by 5 bases, with 15 bases between them. Using its own MiXCR run on the RT-PCR reads, TCRdb lists one record per CDR3 protein. The sample shows about 530,000 distinct CDR3 sequences, over 9.5% of them seen only once. V is TRBV9 and J is TRBJ2-7; no clear D gene. The material sequenced was PBMCs from blood, taken on the day of vaccination. The receptor was isolated from a man over 45 who received an inactivated influenza vaccine. DNA of the CDR3: TGTGCCAGCAGCGTAGACGTCAGCCCGGTCAACGAGCAGTACTTC. Its protein product is CASSVDVSPVNEQYF.